This T cell receptor beta chain is from a study of blood T cell repertoires in COVID-19. Only in-frame clones appear in the TCRdb table, and some are missing; sequencing was by immunoSEQ multiplex PCR. The sample shows approximately 56,000 clones, around 81% of them seen only once. This CDR3 is built from 12 residues. Germline V gene sequence: CDR1 MNHEY, CDR2 SVGAGI. V lost 4 bases and J 7 bases, leaving 11 bases between the germline ends. The receptor was isolated from a man in his 70s with active COVID-19. The sample comprised peripheral blood. The rearrangement links TRBV6-5 to TRBJ2-7; D call uncertain. The chain's CDR3 is CASSSRFREQYF. The CDR3 DNA follows: TGTGCCAGCAGTTCCCGTTTTCGTGAGCAGTACTTC.